This TCR beta chain was captured by sequencing in a study of blood T cell repertoires in COVID-19. Cohort assignment relied on participant-reported clinical history. The CDR3 has 13 amino acids. Germline CDR1 and CDR2: GTSNPN and SVGIG (reference sequence). The V and J ends lost 7 bases and 4 bases, in that order; junction bases with no gene match: 8. Clones were read by immunoSEQ multiplex PCR, and TCRdb kept only the in-frame ones, dropping some. The sample yields some 200,000 clones, about 87% seen once. The V call is TRBV30, the J call TRBJ1-2; 8 positions agree with TRBD1. The receptor was derived from a man younger than 30 with acute COVID-19. Specimen: PBMCs or T cells enriched from blood (not recorded which). The CDR3 reads CAFRGRESYGYTF. In nucleotides, the CDR3 is TGTGCCTTCAGGGGGCGGGAGAGCTATGGCTACACCTTC.